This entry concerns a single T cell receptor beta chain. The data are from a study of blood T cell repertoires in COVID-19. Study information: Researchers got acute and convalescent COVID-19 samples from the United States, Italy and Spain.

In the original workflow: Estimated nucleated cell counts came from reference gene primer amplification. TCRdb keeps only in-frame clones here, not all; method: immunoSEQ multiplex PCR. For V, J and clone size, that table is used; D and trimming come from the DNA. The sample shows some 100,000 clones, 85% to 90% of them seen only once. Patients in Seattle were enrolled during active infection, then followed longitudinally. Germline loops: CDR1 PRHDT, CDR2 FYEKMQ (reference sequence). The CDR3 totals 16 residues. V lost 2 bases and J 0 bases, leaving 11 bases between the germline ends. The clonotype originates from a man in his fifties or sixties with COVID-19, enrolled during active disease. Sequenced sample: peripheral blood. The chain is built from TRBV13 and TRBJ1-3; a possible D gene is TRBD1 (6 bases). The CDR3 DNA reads TGTGCCAGCAGCTTACAAGGGGGTAGCTCTGGAAACACCATATATTTT. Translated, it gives CASSLQGGSSGNTIYF.